What follows are 30 T cell receptor beta chains derived from one specimen sequenced in a study of OX40 agonist ivuxolimab in advanced cancers. TCRdb keeps only in-frame clones here, not all; method: immunoSEQ multiplex PCR. The data contain roughly 50,000 clones, around 84% of them singletons. This sample comprised CD4+ or CD8+ T cells sorted from blood, obtained in a trial of the OX40 agonist ivuxolimab. All receptors derive from an adult with an advanced solid tumor such as melanoma, head and neck, liver or kidney cancer.

This sequence joins TRBV2 and TRBJ1-2, with TRBD1 matching 8 bases. The V gene's germline CDR1 is SNHLY and CDR2 FYNNEI. The V segment lost 4 bases and the J segment 6 bases; nucleotides outside the gene matches: 1. This CDR3 has 12 amino acids. The CDR3: CASSAQGDGYTF. The CDR3 DNA sequence: TGTGCCAGCAGTGCACAGGGGGATGGCTACACCTTC.

This clone appeared a few times. Different DNA sequences within this sample yield the same CDR3. The V and J genes are TRBV9 and TRBJ2-3, with no clear D. Germline values: CDR1 SGDLS, CDR2 YYNGEE. The CDR3 is 13 residues long. V was cut by 0 bases and J by 0 bases, with 2 bases left in between. CDR3 DNA sequence: TGTGCCAGCAGCGTAGGTAGCACAGATACGCAGTATTTT. Amino acids: CASSVGSTDTQYF.

By its share, this clone is medium-sized (0.01 to 0.1%). The rearrangement uses TRBV7-9 and TRBJ1-1; 7 bases align to TRBD1. Trimming cost V 5 bases and J 11 bases; bases outside gene matches: 8. Germline V lookup: CDR1 SEHNR, CDR2 FQNEAQ (reference sequence). The CDR3 is 12 amino acids. The chain's CDR3 is CASSPTTGLAFF. The DNA for the CDR3 is TGTGCCAGCAGCCCAACGACAGGGCTGGCTTTCTTT.

This rearrangement joins TRBV6-1 to TRBJ1-6, with D maybe TRBD1 (6 bases). V lost 6 bases, J lost 14 bases, and 23 bases lay in between. The germline gives CDR1 MNHNS, CDR2 SASEGT. The CDR3 length is 15 residues. The CDR3 reads CASSRTVLGKSTLHF. The CDR3 coding sequence is TGTGCCAGCAGCCGGACAGTCCTTGGCAAATCCACCCTCCACTTT.

J is TRBJ1-4 and V is TRBV5-6; D is unclear. The CDR3 spans 15 residues. Looked up from germline, CDR1 is SGHDT and CDR2 is YYEEEE. V was pared by 1 base and J by 7 bases, with 14 bases between. The CDR3 here is CASSLYRPDGEKLFF. The CDR3 DNA sequence: TGTGCCAGCAGCTTGTATCGCCCCGACGGTGAAAAACTGTTTTTT. Full variable domain (missing parts from reference TRBV5-6 and TRBJ1-4): DAGVTQSPTHLIKTRGQQVTLRCSPKSGHDTVSWYQQALGQGPQFIFQYYEEEERQRGNFPDRFSGHQFPNYSSELNVNALLLGDSALYLCASSLYRPDGEKLFFGSGTQLSVL.

The genes are TRBV4-2 and TRBJ1-2; the D gene is possibly TRBD1 (5 bases). V lost 1 base to trimming and J lost 2 bases, with 11 bases between them. The germline gives CDR1 LGHNA, CDR2 YNFKEQ. The CDR3 has 15 amino acids. The CDR3 loop reads CASSQGLEGNYGYTF. The CDR3, as DNA: TGTGCCAGCAGCCAAGGTTTGGAGGGGAACTATGGCTACACCTTC.

V and J are TRBV4-3 and TRBJ1-3; the D is unclear. Germline assignment: CDR1 LGHNA and CDR2 YSLEER. The CDR3 extends over 14 amino acids. The V end was cut by 0 bases, the J end by 0 bases, with 3 bases between. The CDR3 reads CASSQELSGNTIYF. CDR3 coding DNA: TGCGCCAGCAGCCAAGAACTCTCTGGAAACACCATATATTTT.

The genes are TRBV5-6 and TRBJ2-1; 7 nucleotides line up with TRBD1. There are 15 residues in the CDR3. J gave up 9 bases and V 0 bases, and 9 bases lay outside the gene matches. Germline-derived CDR1 and CDR2 are SGHDT and YYEEEE. The CDR3: CASSLALQGIGEQFF. The CDR3 nucleotides are TGTGCCAGCAGCTTGGCCTTACAGGGGATAGGTGAGCAGTTCTTC.

The CDR3, as DNA: TGTGCCAGCTCCCCCGCCGGACAGATGAACACTGAAGCTTTCTTT. This codes for CASSPAGQMNTEAFF. This chain links TRBV18 with TRBJ1-1; D is possibly TRBD1 (6 bases). The CDR3 is made up of 15 amino acids. CDR1 is KGHSH, CDR2 LQKENI, per germline. Trimming took off 6 bases at V and 0 bases at J, with 14 bases between the two ends. The variable domain in full, with the rest retrieved from reference TRBV18 and TRBJ1-1, is NAGVMQNPRHLVRRRGQEARLRCSPMKGHSHVYWYRQLPEEGLKFMVYLQKENIIDESGMPKERFSAEFPKEGPSILRIQQVVRGDSAAYFCASSPAGQMNTEAFFGQGTRLTVV.

The chain has TRBV11-2 and TRBJ1-6, with TRBD1 identical over 11 bases. CDR3 size: 17 residues. The V gene end was trimmed by 3 bases and the J gene end by 6 bases; junction bases not matched to a gene: 7. CDR1 is SGHAT, CDR2 FQNNGV, per germline. The CDR3, as DNA: TGTGCCAGCAGCTTTAAAGGGACAGGGGGACGTAATTCACCCCTCCACTTT. It encodes CASSFKGTGGRNSPLHF.

The J gene is TRBJ2-5, the V gene TRBV5-1; unclear D gene. The CDR3 covers 14 residues. Germline V lookup: CDR1 SGHRS, CDR2 YFSETQ. The V gene lost 3 bases and the J gene lost 4 bases, with 13 bases spanning the gap. The CDR3 reads CASSSSLVGETQYF. DNA for the CDR3: TGCGCCAGCAGCTCCTCCCTAGTGGGAGAGACCCAGTACTTC.

This clone was counted once. Within the sample, other DNA sequences also encode this same CDR3. The chain employs TRBV9 and TRBJ1-6; weak D call: TRBD1 (5 bases). V was clipped by 0 bases and J by 7 bases, with 14 bases between them. CDR3 length: 16 amino acids. The germline gives CDR1 SGDLS, CDR2 YYNGEE. CDR3 DNA sequence: TGTGCCAGCAGCGTAGGTGAGGGGCAGTGGAATTCACCCCTCCACTTT. Translated: CASSVGEGQWNSPLHF.

DNA of the CDR3: TGTGCCAGTAGTATCTCGGGGACCCACGAGCAGTACTTC. This gives the protein CASSISGTHEQYF. The V and J genes are TRBV19 and TRBJ2-7; D tentatively reads TRBD1 or TRBD2 (5 bases each). The V and J ends lost 3 bases and 5 bases respectively, with 11 bases between them. Germline V gene lookup returns CDR1 LNHDA and CDR2 SQIVND (reference sequence). The CDR3 totals 13 residues.

This clone showed up just a few times. The chain joins TRBV6-1 to TRBJ2-3; 7 positions agree with TRBD1. The CDR3 extends over 14 amino acids. V lost 8 bases and J lost 2; bases outside the gene matches: 7. The germline V gene encodes CDR1 MNHNS and CDR2 SASEGT. The CDR3 nucleotides read TGTGCCAGCTATAGGGGGCTTTCCACAGATACGCAGTATTTT. Translated, it gives CASYRGLSTDTQYF.

The CDR3 DNA reads TGTGCCAGCACCGGGGGAGGTAGAGAGACCCAGTACTTC. It specifies CASTGGGRETQYF. V gene TRBV7-6 combines with J gene TRBJ2-5, with a tentative D call TRBD2 (6 bases). Trimming stripped 7 bases from V and 4 bases from J, with 13 bases between. Per germline, CDR1 SGHVS and CDR2 FNYEAQ. This CDR3 is 13 amino acids long.

J is TRBJ2-1 and V is TRBV30; weak D call: TRBD2 (5 bases). Germline-derived CDR1 and CDR2 are GTSNPN and SVGIG (reference sequence). Trimming stripped 2 bases from V and 1 base from J, with 9 bases between. The CDR3 is 14 amino acids. CDR3 sequence (DNA): TGTGCCTGGAGTCCGGGAATTTCCTACAATGAGCAGTTCTTC. Its translation: CAWSPGISYNEQFF.

The V call is TRBV9, the J call TRBJ1-2; D not certain. Trimming left V 1 base short and J 8 bases short, with 9 bases between. In germline, CDR1 is SGDLS, CDR2 YYNGEE. This CDR3 contains 12 residues. CDR3 in DNA: TGTGCCAGCAGCGTATCGGGAGTCGGCTACACCTTC. This sequence encodes CASSVSGVGYTF.

The chain combines TRBV11-2 with TRBJ1-2; 8 nucleotides match TRBD1. Trimming took 5 bases from V and 1 from J; bases not matched to a gene: 6. Germline CDR1 reads SGHAT; CDR2 reads FQNNGV. The length of the CDR3 is 15 residues. The chain's CDR3 is CASSRTGTLNYGYTF. The CDR3 DNA reads as TGTGCCAGCAGCCGGACAGGGACCCTTAACTATGGCTACACCTTC.

This chain connects TRBV20-1 to TRBJ2-7, with D possibly matching TRBD1 (5 bases). This CDR3 spans 11 amino acids. Germline loops: CDR1 DFQATT, CDR2 SNEGSKA (reference sequence). Trimming left V 6 bases short and J 4 bases short, with 10 bases between. CDR3 amino acids: CSASHRYEQYF. For the CDR3, the DNA is TGCAGTGCCAGTCACAGGTACGAGCAGTACTTC.

This chain links TRBV18 with TRBJ2-7; the match to TRBD2 covers 7 bases. This CDR3 contains 13 residues. CDR1 is KGHSH, CDR2 LQKENI, per germline. The V gene end was trimmed by 3 bases and the J gene end by 3 bases; junction bases not matched to a gene: 2. The CDR3 DNA sequence: TGTGCCAGCTCACCGGGGGAGGGCTACGAGCAGTACTTC. It is translated as CASSPGEGYEQYF.

The V gene is TRBV18, the J gene TRBJ1-2, with 9 bases lining up with TRBD1. The germline CDR1 and CDR2 sequences are KGHSH and LQKENI. Losses at the gene ends were 5 bases for V and 8 bases for J; bases not matched to a gene: 12. This CDR3 spans 15 amino acids. CDR3 sequence: CASSEYTGGRTGYTF. Here the CDR3 DNA reads TGTGCCAGCTCAGAATACACAGGGGGCCGGACCGGCTACACCTTC.

The chain links TRBV9 to TRBJ2-5; tentatively, D is TRBD1 (6 bases). Germline V CDR1 and CDR2: SGDLS, YYNGEE. V was cut by 3 bases and J by 2 bases, with 14 bases left in between. The CDR3 runs 15 residues. The CDR3 sequence is CASSADTGPQETQYF. CDR3 DNA sequence: TGTGCCAGCAGCGCCGATACAGGGCCGCAAGAGACCCAGTACTTC.

The gene calls are TRBV4-2 and TRBJ2-3, with 11 bases fitting TRBD2. CDR3 size: 16 residues. After removal of 2 bases from V and 1 base from J, the junction contained 2 bases not matched to a gene. Germline V gene data show CDR1 as LGHNA and CDR2 as YNFKEQ. The CDR3 DNA reads TGTGCCAGCAGCCAACTACTAGCGGGAGGCACAGATACGCAGTATTTT. This gives the protein CASSQLLAGGTDTQYF.

The chain links TRBV13 to TRBJ2-7, with D possibly TRBD2 on 6 matching bases. V lost 5 bases and J 0 bases, leaving 11 bases between the germline ends. Germline CDR1 is PRHDT and CDR2 is FYEKMQ (reference sequence). The CDR3 totals 14 residues. The CDR3 reads CASSKGLTSYEQYF. The DNA of the CDR3 is TGTGCCAGCAGCAAGGGACTGACCTCCTACGAGCAGTACTTC.

This chain joins TRBV5-6 and TRBJ2-1, with 7 bases lining up with TRBD1. Germline CDR1 SGHDT, CDR2 YYEEEE. V lost 0 bases, J lost 0 bases, and 9 bases stayed unmatched. The CDR3 length is 18 residues. CDR3 sequence (DNA): TGTGCCAGCAGCTTGGCCCGCGAGACAGGGATCTCCTACAATGAGCAGTTCTTC. Amino acids: CASSLARETGISYNEQFF.

Sample share makes this clone medium-sized. The J gene is TRBJ1-1, the V gene TRBV11-2; a possible D gene is TRBD1 (5 bases). This CDR3 region has 12 residues. CDR1 SGHAT and CDR2 FQNNGV come from the germline V gene. V shed 0 bases and J shed 10 bases, with 9 bases lying between them. The CDR3 loop is CASSLERGAAFF. CDR3 DNA: TGTGCCAGCAGCTTAGAACGTGGGGCAGCTTTCTTT.

The rearrangement joins TRBV4-2 to TRBJ1-2; no reliable D call. V was trimmed by 4 bases and J by 0 bases, leaving 9 bases between them. In germline, CDR1 is LGHNA, CDR2 YNFKEQ. The CDR3 covers 14 residues. CDR3 sequence: CASSPAQTNYGYTF. Written as DNA, the CDR3 is TGTGCCAGCAGCCCCGCACAGACTAACTATGGCTACACCTTC.

The rearrangement links TRBV6-5 to TRBJ1-2, with D hard to call. V lost 0 bases and J lost 4, with 15 bases in between. This CDR3 spans 16 amino acids. Germline CDR1 reads MNHEY; CDR2 reads SVGAGI. The CDR3 spells CASSYSFRAGSYGYTF. In nucleotides, the CDR3 is TGTGCCAGCAGTTACTCGTTCCGGGCGGGGTCCTATGGCTACACCTTC.

The chain carries TRBV29-1 and TRBJ2-3; 12 bases map to TRBD2. With 5 bases clipped from V and 3 bases from J, the junction kept 6 bases outside the gene matches. Germline CDR1 and CDR2: SQVTM and ANQGSEA. The CDR3 is 15 amino acids. Here the CDR3 DNA reads TGCAGCGTTACCGGACTAGCGGGGTCTACAGATACGCAGTATTTT. This sequence encodes CSVTGLAGSTDTQYF.

The chain couples TRBV5-4 to TRBJ2-1; perhaps TRBD2 as D (6 bases). Germline V gene sequence: CDR1 SGHNT, CDR2 YYREEE (reference sequence). This CDR3 has 16 residues. V was pared by 0 bases and J by 0 bases, with 10 bases between. CDR3 in DNA: TGTGCCAGCAGCTTGGGGGGAGGATTCTCCTACAATGAGCAGTTCTTC. Translated, it gives CASSLGGGFSYNEQFF.